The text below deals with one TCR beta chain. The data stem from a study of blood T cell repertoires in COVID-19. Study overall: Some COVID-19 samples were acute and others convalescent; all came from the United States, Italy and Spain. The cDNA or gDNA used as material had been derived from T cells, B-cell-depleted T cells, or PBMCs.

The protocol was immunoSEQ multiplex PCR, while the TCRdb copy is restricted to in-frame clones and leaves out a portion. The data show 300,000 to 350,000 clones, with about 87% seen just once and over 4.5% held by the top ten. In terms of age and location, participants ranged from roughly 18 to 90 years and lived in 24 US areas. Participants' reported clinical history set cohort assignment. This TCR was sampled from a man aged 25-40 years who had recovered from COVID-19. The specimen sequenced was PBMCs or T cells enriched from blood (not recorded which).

The CDR3 sequence: CASSSTGGDHTF. Here the CDR3 DNA reads TGCGCCAGCAGCTCGACAGGGGGTGACCACACCTTC. The rearrangement joins TRBV5-1 to TRBJ1-2; 9 bases align to TRBD1. The V gene's germline CDR1 is SGHRS and CDR2 YFSETQ. V gave up 3 bases and J gave up 12 bases; unmatched junction bases: 6. This CDR3 comprises 12 residues.